The source of this T cell receptor (beta chain) is a study of blood T cell repertoires in COVID-19. Whole-study context: Collection of acute and convalescent COVID-19 samples took place in the United States, Italy and Spain. PBMCs, B-cell-depleted T cells, or T cells provided the cDNA or gDNA that made up the material.

This CDR3 spans 15 amino acids. V was cut by 1 base and J by 4 bases, with 14 bases left in between. Germline V gene sequence: CDR1 SGHNT, CDR2 YYREEE (reference sequence). Exposed volunteers were people who met a COVID-19 case within 2 weeks before study entry. Measured with immunoSEQ multiplex PCR; TCRdb has only the in-frame clones, and not every one. This sample has fewer than 250,000 clones, with about four fifths found just once. The source of this sequence is a woman aged 50 to 65 who had been exposed to COVID-19. Sequenced material: PBMCs or T cells enriched from blood (not recorded which). The V gene is TRBV5-4, the J gene TRBJ1-1; D is unclear. The CDR3 coding sequence is TGTGCCAGCAGCTTGTGGGCTTCTCAAGGCACTGAAGCTTTCTTT. Translating gives CASSLWASQGTEAFF. The whole variable domain, filled in from reference TRBV5-4 and TRBJ1-1, reads ETGVTQSPTHLIKTRGQQVTLRCSSQSGHNTVSWYQQALGQGPQFIFQYYREEENGRGNFPPRFSGLQFPNYSSELNVNALELDDSALYLCASSLWASQGTEAFFGQGTRLTVV.